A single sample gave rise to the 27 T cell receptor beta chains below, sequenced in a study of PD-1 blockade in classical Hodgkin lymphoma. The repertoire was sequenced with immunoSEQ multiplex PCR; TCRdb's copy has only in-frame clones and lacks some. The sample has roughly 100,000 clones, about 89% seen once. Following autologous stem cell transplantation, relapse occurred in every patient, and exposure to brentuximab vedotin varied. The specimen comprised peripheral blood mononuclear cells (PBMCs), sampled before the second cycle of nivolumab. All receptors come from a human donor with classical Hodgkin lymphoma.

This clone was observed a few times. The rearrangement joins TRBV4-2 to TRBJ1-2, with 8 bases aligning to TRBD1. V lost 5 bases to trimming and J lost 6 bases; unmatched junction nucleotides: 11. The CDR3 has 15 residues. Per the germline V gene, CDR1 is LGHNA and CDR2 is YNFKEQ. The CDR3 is CASSAEDREFDGYTF. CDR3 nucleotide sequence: TGTGCCAGCAGCGCCGAGGACAGGGAATTTGATGGCTACACCTTC.

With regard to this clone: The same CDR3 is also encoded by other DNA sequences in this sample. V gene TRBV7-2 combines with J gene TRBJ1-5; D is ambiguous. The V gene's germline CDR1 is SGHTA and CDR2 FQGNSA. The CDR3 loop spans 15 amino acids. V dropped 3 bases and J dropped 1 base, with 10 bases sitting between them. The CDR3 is CASSLGRLSNQPQHF. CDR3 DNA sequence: TGTGCCAGCAGCTTGGGTAGGCTCAGCAATCAGCCCCAGCATTTT.

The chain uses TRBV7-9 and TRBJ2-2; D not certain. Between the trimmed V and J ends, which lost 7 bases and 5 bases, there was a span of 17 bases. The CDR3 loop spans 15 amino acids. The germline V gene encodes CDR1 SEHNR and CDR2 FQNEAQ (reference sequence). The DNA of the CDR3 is TGTGCCAGCACGACGAGCCTCGACGGAACCGGGGAGCTGTTTTTT. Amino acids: CASTTSLDGTGELFF.

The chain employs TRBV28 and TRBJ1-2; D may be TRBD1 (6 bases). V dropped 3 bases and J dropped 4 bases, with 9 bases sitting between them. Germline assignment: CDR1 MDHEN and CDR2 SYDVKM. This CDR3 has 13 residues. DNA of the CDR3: TGTGCCAGCAGTTTTAGGGGGGCCTATGGCTACACCTTC. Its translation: CASSFRGAYGYTF.

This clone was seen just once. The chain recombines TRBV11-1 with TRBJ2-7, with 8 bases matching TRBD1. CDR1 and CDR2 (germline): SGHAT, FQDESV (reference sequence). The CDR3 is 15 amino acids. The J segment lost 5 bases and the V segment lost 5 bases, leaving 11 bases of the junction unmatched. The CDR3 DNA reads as TGTGCCAGCAGCCCCTCCCGCAGGGGGCGGGACGAGCAGTACTTC. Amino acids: CASSPSRRGRDEQYF.

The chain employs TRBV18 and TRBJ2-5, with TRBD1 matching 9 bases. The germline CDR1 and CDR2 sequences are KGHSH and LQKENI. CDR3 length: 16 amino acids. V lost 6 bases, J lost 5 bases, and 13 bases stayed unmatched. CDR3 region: CASSQDRDRAFETQYF. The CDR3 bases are TGTGCCAGCTCTCAAGACCGGGACAGGGCTTTCGAGACCCAGTACTTC.

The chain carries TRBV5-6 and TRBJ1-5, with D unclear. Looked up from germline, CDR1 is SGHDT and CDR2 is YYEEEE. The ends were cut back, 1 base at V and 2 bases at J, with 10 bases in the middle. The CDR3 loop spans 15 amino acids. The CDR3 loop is CASSLFWVGNQPQHF. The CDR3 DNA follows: TGTGCCAGCAGCTTGTTTTGGGTTGGCAATCAGCCCCAGCATTTT.

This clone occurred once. The CDR3 protein is CATSAIGGTYWSNEQFF. In DNA, the CDR3 is TGTGCCACCAGCGCCATCGGAGGGACATATTGGAGCAATGAGCAGTTCTTC. J is TRBJ2-1 and V is TRBV15; TRBD1 or TRBD2 may be the D gene (6 bases each). V lost 5 bases, J lost 6 bases, and 23 bases lay in between. Germline-derived CDR1 and CDR2 are LNHNV and YYDKDF (reference sequence). The CDR3 totals 17 residues. Combining the CDR3 with reference TRBV15 and TRBJ2-1 gives the whole variable domain DAMVIQNPRYQVTQFGKPVTLSCSQTLNHNVMYWYQQKSSQAPKLLFHYYDKDFNNEADTPDNFQSRRPNTSFCFLDIRSPGLGDTAMYLCATSAIGGTYWSNEQFFGPGTRLTVL.

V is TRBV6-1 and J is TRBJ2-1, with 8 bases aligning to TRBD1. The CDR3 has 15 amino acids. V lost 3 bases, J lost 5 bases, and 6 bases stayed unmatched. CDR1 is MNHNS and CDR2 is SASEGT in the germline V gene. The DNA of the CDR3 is TGTGCCAGCAGTGACCCGGGACAGGTTCACAATGAGCAGTTCTTC. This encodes CASSDPGQVHNEQFF.

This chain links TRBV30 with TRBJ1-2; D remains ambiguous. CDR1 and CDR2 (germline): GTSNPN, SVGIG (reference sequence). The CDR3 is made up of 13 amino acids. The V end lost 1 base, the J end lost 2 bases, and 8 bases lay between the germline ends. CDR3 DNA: TGTGCCTGGAGTGAAGGCAGGAACTATGGCTACACCTTC. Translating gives CAWSEGRNYGYTF.

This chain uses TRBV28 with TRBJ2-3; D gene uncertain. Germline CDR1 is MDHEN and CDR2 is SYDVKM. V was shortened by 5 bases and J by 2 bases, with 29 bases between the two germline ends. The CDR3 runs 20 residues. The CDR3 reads CASSPDIPTIPLVPTDTQYF. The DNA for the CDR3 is TGTGCCAGCAGTCCAGACATTCCCACTATTCCTCTAGTACCCACAGATACGCAGTATTTT.

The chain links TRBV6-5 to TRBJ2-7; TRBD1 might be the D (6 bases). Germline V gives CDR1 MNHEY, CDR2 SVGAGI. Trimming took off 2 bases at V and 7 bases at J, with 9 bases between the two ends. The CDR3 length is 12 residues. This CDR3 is CASSYGGWEQYF. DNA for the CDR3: TGTGCCAGCAGTTACGGGGGCTGGGAGCAGTACTTC.

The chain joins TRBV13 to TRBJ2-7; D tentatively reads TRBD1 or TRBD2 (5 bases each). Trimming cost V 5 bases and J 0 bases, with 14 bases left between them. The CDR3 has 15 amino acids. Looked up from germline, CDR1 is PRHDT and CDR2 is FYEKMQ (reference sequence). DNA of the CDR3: TGTGCCAGCAGCCCAAACCGGGACGCCTCCTACGAGCAGTACTTC. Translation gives CASSPNRDASYEQYF.

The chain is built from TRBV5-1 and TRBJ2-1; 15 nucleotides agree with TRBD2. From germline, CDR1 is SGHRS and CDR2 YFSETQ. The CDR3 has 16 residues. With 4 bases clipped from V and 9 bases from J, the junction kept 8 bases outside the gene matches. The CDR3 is CASSLVGLAGGSEQFF. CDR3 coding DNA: TGCGCCAGCAGCCTCGTCGGACTAGCGGGAGGGAGTGAGCAGTTCTTC.

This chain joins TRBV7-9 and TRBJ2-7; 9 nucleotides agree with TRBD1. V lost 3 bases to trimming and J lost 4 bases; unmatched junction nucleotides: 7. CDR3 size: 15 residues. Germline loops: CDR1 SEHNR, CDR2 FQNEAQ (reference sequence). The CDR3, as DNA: TGTGCCAGCAGCTTTCAGGACAGGGGCTCATACGAGCAGTACTTC. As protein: CASSFQDRGSYEQYF.

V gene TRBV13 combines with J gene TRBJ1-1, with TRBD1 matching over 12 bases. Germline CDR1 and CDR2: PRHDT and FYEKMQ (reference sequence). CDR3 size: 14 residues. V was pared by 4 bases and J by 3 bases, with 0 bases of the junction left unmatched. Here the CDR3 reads CASSWDRGHTEAFF. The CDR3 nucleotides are TGTGCCAGCAGCTGGGACAGGGGGCACACTGAAGCTTTCTTT.

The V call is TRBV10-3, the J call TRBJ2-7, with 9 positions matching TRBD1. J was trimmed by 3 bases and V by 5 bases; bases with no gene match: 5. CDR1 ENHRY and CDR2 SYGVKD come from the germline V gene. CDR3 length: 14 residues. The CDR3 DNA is TGTGCCATCAGTCCGGACAGGGGCGTCTACGAGCAGTACTTC. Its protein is CAISPDRGVYEQYF.

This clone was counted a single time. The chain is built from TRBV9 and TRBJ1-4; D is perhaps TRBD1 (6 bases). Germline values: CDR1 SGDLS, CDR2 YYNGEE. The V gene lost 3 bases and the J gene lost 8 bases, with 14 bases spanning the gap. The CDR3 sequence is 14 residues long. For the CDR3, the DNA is TGTGCCAGCAGCGGAGTTGTCGGGGGCGAAAAACTGTTTTTT. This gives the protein CASSGVVGGEKLFF.

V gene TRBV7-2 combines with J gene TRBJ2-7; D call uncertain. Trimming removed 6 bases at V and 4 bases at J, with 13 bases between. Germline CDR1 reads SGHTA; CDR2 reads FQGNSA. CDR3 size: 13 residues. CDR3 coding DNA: TGTGCCAGCAGGAGCCGTGATCGGTACGAGCAGTACTTC. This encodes CASRSRDRYEQYF.

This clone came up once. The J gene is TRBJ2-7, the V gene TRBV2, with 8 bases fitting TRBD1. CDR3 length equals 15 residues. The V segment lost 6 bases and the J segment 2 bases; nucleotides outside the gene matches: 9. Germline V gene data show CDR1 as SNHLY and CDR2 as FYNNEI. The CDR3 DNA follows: TGTGCCAGCAGCGCCGACAGGGGACCTACCTACGAGCAGTACTTC. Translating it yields CASSADRGPTYEQYF.

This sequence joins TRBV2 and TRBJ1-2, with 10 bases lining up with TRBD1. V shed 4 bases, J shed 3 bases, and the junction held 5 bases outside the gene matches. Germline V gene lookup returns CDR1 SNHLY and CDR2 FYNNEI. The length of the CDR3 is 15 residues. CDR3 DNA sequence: TGTGCCAGCAGTGGGGGGGGACAGGGGTACTATGGCTACACCTTC. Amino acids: CASSGGGQGYYGYTF.

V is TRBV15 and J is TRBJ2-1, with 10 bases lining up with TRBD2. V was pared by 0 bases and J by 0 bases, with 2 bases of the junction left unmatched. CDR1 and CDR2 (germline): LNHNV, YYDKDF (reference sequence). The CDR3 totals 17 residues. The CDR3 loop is CATSRDLAGVSYNEQFF. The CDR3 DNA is TGTGCCACCAGCAGAGATCTAGCGGGGGTCTCCTACAATGAGCAGTTCTTC. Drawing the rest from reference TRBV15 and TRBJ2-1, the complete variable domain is DAMVIQNPRYQVTQFGKPVTLSCSQTLNHNVMYWYQQKSSQAPKLLFHYYDKDFNNEADTPDNFQSRRPNTSFCFLDIRSPGLGDTAMYLCATSRDLAGVSYNEQFFGPGTRLTVL.

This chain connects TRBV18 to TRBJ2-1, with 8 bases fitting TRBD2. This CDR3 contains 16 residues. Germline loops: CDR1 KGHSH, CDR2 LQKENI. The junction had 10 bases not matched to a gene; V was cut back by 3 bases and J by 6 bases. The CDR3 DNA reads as TGTGCCAGCTCACCTGGGAAGCGGGGGCCCCTCAATGAGCAGTTCTTC. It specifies CASSPGKRGPLNEQFF. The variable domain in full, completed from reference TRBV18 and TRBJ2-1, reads NAGVMQNPRHLVRRRGQEARLRCSPMKGHSHVYWYRQLPEEGLKFMVYLQKENIIDESGMPKERFSAEFPKEGPSILRIQQVVRGDSAAYFCASSPGKRGPLNEQFFGPGTRLTVL.

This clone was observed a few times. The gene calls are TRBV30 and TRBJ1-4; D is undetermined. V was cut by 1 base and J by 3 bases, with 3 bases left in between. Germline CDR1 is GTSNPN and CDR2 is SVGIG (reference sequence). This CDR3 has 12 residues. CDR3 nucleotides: TGTGCCTGGAGTGAGGCTAATGAAAAACTGTTTTTT. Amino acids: CAWSEANEKLFF.

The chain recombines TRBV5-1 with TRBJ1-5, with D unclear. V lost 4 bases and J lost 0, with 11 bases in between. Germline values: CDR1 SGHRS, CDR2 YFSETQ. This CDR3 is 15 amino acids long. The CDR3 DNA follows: TGCGCCAGCAGCCGCGAGTGGGGTAGCAATCAGCCCCAGCATTTT. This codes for CASSREWGSNQPQHF.

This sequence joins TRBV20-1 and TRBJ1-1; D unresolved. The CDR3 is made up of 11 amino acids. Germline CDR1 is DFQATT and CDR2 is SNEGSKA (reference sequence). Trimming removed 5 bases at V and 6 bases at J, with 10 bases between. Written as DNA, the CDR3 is TGCAGTGCTGACAAGGGTTCTGAAGCTTTCTTT. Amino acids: CSADKGSEAFF.

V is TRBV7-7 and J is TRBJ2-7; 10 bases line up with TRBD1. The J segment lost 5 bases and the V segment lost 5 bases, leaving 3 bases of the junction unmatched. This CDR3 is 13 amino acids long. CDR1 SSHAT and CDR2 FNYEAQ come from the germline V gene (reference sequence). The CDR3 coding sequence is TGTGCCAGCAGCCCCGGGACAGGGGACGAGCAGTACTTC. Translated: CASSPGTGDEQYF.